The 25 T cell receptor beta chains listed next were all sequenced from one sample in a study of cytomegalovirus exposure and HLA in healthy donors. PCR primers comprised 60 Vbeta and 13 Jbeta primers. Some clones are missing from TCRdb's copy, which holds only in-frame ones; the method was immunoSEQ multiplex PCR. The sample lists roughly 160,000 clones, approximately 80% occurring once. Sequenced material: PBMCs. Receptors were obtained from a boy younger than 10 in good health and CMV-seronegative.

J is TRBJ1-1 and V is TRBV6-5; D is perhaps TRBD1 (5 bases). Germline V gene data show CDR1 as MNHEY and CDR2 as SVGAGI. This CDR3 is built from 13 residues. V lost 7 bases to trimming and J lost 5 bases, with 14 bases between them. The CDR3 region has the DNA TGTGCCAGCAACCCTACAGGACGGACTGAAGCTTTCTTT. Translation gives CASNPTGRTEAFF.

The chain uses TRBV28 and TRBJ1-2; 10 bases are shared with TRBD1. This CDR3 is 16 amino acids long. Germline CDR1 MDHEN, CDR2 SYDVKM. Trimming at V came to 3 bases and at J to 4 bases, leaving 8 bases not matched to a gene. The DNA of the CDR3 is TGTGCCAGCAGTTTGTCTTGGGACAGGGGTTCCTATGGCTACACCTTC. This codes for CASSLSWDRGSYGYTF.

Only one count was recorded for this clone. This chain links TRBV6-7 with TRBJ2-5; 11 nucleotides align to TRBD2. TRBV6-7 qualifies as an ORF whose function is uncertain. The length of the CDR3 is 16 residues. V shed 5 bases, J shed 2 bases, and the junction held 7 bases outside the gene matches. CDR3 in DNA: TGTGCCAGCAGTCCCGTTAGCGGGAGGGGACAAGAGACCCAGTACTTC. Amino acid sequence: CASSPVSGRGQETQYF.

This chain connects TRBV9 to TRBJ1-1, with a weak D call TRBD1 (5 bases). Trimming stripped 2 bases from V and 11 bases from J, with 19 bases between. The CDR3 runs 14 residues. The germline V gene encodes CDR1 SGDLS and CDR2 YYNGEE. The CDR3 here is CASSVGVQGGSAFF. CDR3 nucleotide sequence: TGTGCCAGCAGCGTGGGCGTCCAGGGAGGGTCGGCTTTCTTT.

Points on this clone: At one end the junction does not follow the germline gene, possibly because of a read error. The chain combines TRBV28 with TRBJ1-2, with D perhaps TRBD1 (5 bases). Per germline, CDR1 MDHEN and CDR2 SYDVKM. The CDR3 is 12 residues long. The CDR3 sequence is CASSHPDTSGAF. The CDR3 nucleotides are TGTGCCAGCAGTCACCCGGACACCTCCGGTGCCTTC.

The V call is TRBV9, the J call TRBJ1-2; 8 bases line up with TRBD1. Germline CDR1 is SGDLS and CDR2 is YYNGEE. The CDR3 runs 15 residues. With 3 bases clipped from V and 3 bases from J, the junction kept 7 bases outside the gene matches. This CDR3 is CASSAPGGGDYGYTF. CDR3 nucleotide sequence: TGTGCCAGCAGCGCCCCAGGGGGCGGTGACTATGGCTACACCTTC. The whole variable domain, remainder taken from reference TRBV9 and TRBJ1-2, is DSGVTQTPKHLITATGQRVTLRCSPRSGDLSVYWYQQSLDQGLQFLIQYYNGEERAKGNILERFSAQQFPDLHSELNLSSLELGDSALYFCASSAPGGGDYGYTFGSGTRLTVV.

This chain joins TRBV11-1 and TRBJ2-2; TRBD1 matches 10 bases. This CDR3 is built from 17 residues. The V and J ends lost 6 bases and 3 bases, in that order; junction bases with no gene match: 10. The V gene's germline CDR1 is SGHAT and CDR2 FQDESV (reference sequence). The CDR3 spells CASSSPGQGPYTGELFF. The DNA for the CDR3 is TGTGCCAGCAGTTCCCCGGGACAGGGGCCCTACACCGGGGAGCTGTTTTTT.

This sequence joins TRBV5-6 and TRBJ2-5; D is undetermined. The J call may be incorrect, as the DNA end agrees better with TRBJ2-7. Germline V lookup: CDR1 SGHDT, CDR2 YYEEEE. The CDR3 extends over 12 amino acids. The CDR3 loop reads CASSSTSYEQYF. CDR3 DNA sequence: TGTGCCAGCAGCTCTACCTCCTACGAGCAGTACTTC.

The chain combines TRBV6-5 with TRBJ2-5, with 7 bases that match TRBD1. CDR3 length: 15 residues. The J segment lost 5 bases and the V segment lost 8 bases, leaving 14 bases of the junction unmatched. CDR1 is MNHEY, CDR2 SVGAGI, per germline. The CDR3 region has the DNA TGTGCCAGCGGTTCCACCGGGACAGCCGGGGAGACCCAGTACTTC. It encodes CASGSTGTAGETQYF.

The chain combines TRBV6-5 with TRBJ1-4; 7 bases agree with TRBD1. This CDR3 has 14 amino acids. The junction had 9 bases not matched to a gene; V was cut back by 6 bases and J by 8 bases. Germline-derived CDR1 and CDR2 are MNHEY and SVGAGI. CDR3 bases: TGTGCCAGCAGGCAACAGGGGCACGCGGAAAAACTGTTTTTT. Amino acid sequence: CASRQQGHAEKLFF.

This clone occurred a few times. The chain links TRBV27 to TRBJ2-7; a possible D gene is TRBD2 (5 bases). The CDR3 contains 18 residues. The V and J ends lost 5 bases and 6 bases respectively, with 29 bases between them. Germline CDR1 and CDR2: MNHEY and SMNVEV (reference sequence). The CDR3 bases are TGTGCCAGCAGTACCCCCGGGGAGAGGCGTCCCAAGTCAGCCGAGCAGTACGTC. This translates into CASSTPGERRPKSAEQYV.

The rearrangement joins TRBV2 to TRBJ1-1; D is unresolved. The CDR3 runs 16 residues. CDR1 and CDR2 from the germline V gene are SNHLY and FYNNEI. Between the trimmed V and J ends, which lost 8 bases and 2 bases, there was a span of 21 bases. The CDR3 protein is CASRGGKDSGNTEAFF. CDR3 nucleotide sequence: TGTGCCAGCCGAGGAGGGAAAGATTCAGGAAACACTGAAGCTTTCTTT.

This clone was detected a few times. This chain joins TRBV9 and TRBJ1-1, with a tentative D call TRBD1 (5 bases). Germline CDR1 reads SGDLS; CDR2 reads YYNGEE. Trimming stripped 0 bases from V and 5 bases from J, with 8 bases between. The CDR3 loop spans 13 amino acids. The CDR3 sequence is CASSVEGATEAFF. The CDR3 coding sequence is TGTGCCAGCAGCGTAGAAGGGGCTACTGAAGCTTTCTTT.

In its sample, this clone was seen a few times. CDR3 in DNA: TGTGCCAGTAGTATCGACTCCAGGGGGGCTAACTATGGCTACACCTTC. Translation: CASSIDSRGANYGYTF. The chain recombines TRBV19 with TRBJ1-2; TRBD1 agrees at 7 bases. Unmatched junction bases numbered 7, after V lost 3 bases and J lost 0 bases. This CDR3 is 16 amino acids long. The V gene's germline CDR1 is LNHDA and CDR2 SQIVND (reference sequence).

The genes are TRBV27 and TRBJ1-5, with 9 bases identical to TRBD1. The CDR3 spans 15 residues. Germline CDR1 is MNHEY and CDR2 is SMNVEV (reference sequence). Germline trimming cut 4 bases from V and 5 bases from J; bases unmatched to any gene: 6. CDR3: CASSSLGTGHQPQHF. CDR3 bases: TGTGCCAGCAGTTCCTTGGGGACAGGGCATCAGCCCCAGCATTTT.

The chain recombines TRBV9 with TRBJ2-2; TRBD2 is a possible D gene (6 bases). The CDR3 covers 16 residues. Deletions cut 2 bases from V and 3 bases from J, with 14 bases between. Germline CDR1 is SGDLS and CDR2 is YYNGEE. CDR3 bases: TGTGCCAGCAGCGTGGCTGGAGGGGCGGACACCGGGGAGCTGTTTTTT. Translated, it gives CASSVAGGADTGELFF.

CDR3 residues: CASSFNGRTGGETQYF. The DNA of the CDR3 is TGTGCCAGCAGCTTCAATGGGAGGACGGGTGGCGAGACCCAGTACTTC. This chain uses TRBV7-2 with TRBJ2-5; D possibly corresponds to TRBD2 (6 bases). CDR3 size: 16 residues. V was clipped by 3 bases and J by 5 bases, with 19 bases between them. Germline values: CDR1 SGHTA, CDR2 FQGNSA.

The V and J genes are TRBV5-1 and TRBJ1-1; TRBD1 is a possible D gene (5 bases). Germline V gives CDR1 SGHRS, CDR2 YFSETQ. V lost 3 bases to trimming and J lost 7 bases, with 25 bases between them. The CDR3 totals 17 residues. The CDR3 loop reads CASSSLGGIPSTGEAFF. CDR3 bases: TGCGCCAGCAGCTCCCTAGGCGGAATACCCTCCACAGGTGAAGCTTTCTTT. Looking up the rest from reference TRBV5-1 and TRBJ1-1 gives the full variable domain: KAGVTQTPRYLIKTRGQQVTLSCSPISGHRSVSWYQQTPGQGLQFLFEYFSETQRNKGNFPGRFSGRQFSNSRSEMNVSTLELGDSALYLCASSSLGGIPSTGEAFFGQGTRLTVV.

The chain carries TRBV6-5 and TRBJ1-5; a possible D gene is TRBD1 (6 bases). Germline assignment: CDR1 MNHEY and CDR2 SVGAGI. V was clipped by 11 bases and J by 1 base, with 15 bases between them. CDR3 length equals 14 residues. CDR3 nucleotide sequence: TGTGCCGCACAGGGTCGAGGGAGCAATCAGCCCCAGCATTTT. Translating it yields CAAQGRGSNQPQHF.

The rearrangement uses TRBV5-6 and TRBJ1-4, with no clear D. Germline V gene lookup returns CDR1 SGHDT and CDR2 YYEEEE. The V and J ends lost 4 bases and 8 bases respectively, with 21 bases between them. This CDR3 is built from 16 residues. CDR3 coding DNA: TGTGCCAGCAGCCCAAAACCCCAGGCCGGGAGGGAAAAACTGTTTTTT. Amino acids: CASSPKPQAGREKLFF. The variable domain in full, completed from reference TRBV5-6 and TRBJ1-4, reads DAGVTQSPTHLIKTRGQQVTLRCSPKSGHDTVSWYQQALGQGPQFIFQYYEEEERQRGNFPDRFSGHQFPNYSSELNVNALLLGDSALYLCASSPKPQAGREKLFFGSGTQLSVL.

In its sample, this clone was seen once. V is TRBV2 and J is TRBJ2-5; TRBD1 is a possible D gene (5 bases). This CDR3 is built from 14 residues. V lost 9 bases, J lost 5 bases, and 19 bases lay in between. The germline CDR1 and CDR2 sequences are SNHLY and FYNNEI. The CDR3 here is CASKGQTPGETQYF. In nucleotides, the CDR3 is TGTGCCAGTAAGGGGCAGACCCCAGGGGAGACCCAGTACTTC. Together with reference TRBV2 and TRBJ2-5, the CDR3 gives the full variable domain: EPEVTQTPSHQVTQMGQEVILRCVPISNHLYFYWYRQILGQKVEFLVSFYNNEISEKSEIFDDQFSVERPDGSNFTLKIRSTKLEDSAMYFCASKGQTPGETQYFGPGTRLLVL.

The chain recombines TRBV27 with TRBJ2-7, with D tentatively TRBD2 (6 bases). There are 14 residues in the CDR3. In germline, CDR1 is MNHEY, CDR2 SMNVEV (reference sequence). The V gene lost 6 bases and the J gene lost 3 bases, with 15 bases spanning the gap. The CDR3 loop is CASSPTGEGYEQYF. The CDR3 DNA reads TGTGCCAGCAGCCCCACGGGAGAGGGCTACGAGCAGTACTTC.

The chain couples TRBV11-1 to TRBJ1-1; the D gene is possibly TRBD1 (6 bases). In germline, CDR1 is SGHAT, CDR2 FQDESV (reference sequence). With 3 bases removed from V and 4 bases from J, the gap between germline ends came to 15 bases. There are 15 residues in the CDR3. Here the CDR3 DNA reads TGTGCCAGCAGCTTGGTCTCCAGGGGAAGCACTGAAGCTTTCTTT. It yields the protein CASSLVSRGSTEAFF. The full variable domain, rest sourced from reference TRBV11-1 and TRBJ1-1, is EAEVAQSPRYKITEKSQAVAFWCDPISGHATLYWYRQILGQGPELLVQFQDESVVDDSQLPKDRFSAERLKGVDSTLKIQPAELGDSAMYLCASSLVSRGSTEAFFGQGTRLTVV.

The chain has TRBV30 and TRBJ2-3, with TRBD2 identical over 13 bases. Unmatched junction bases numbered 3, after V lost 3 bases and J lost 6 bases. Germline CDR1 GTSNPN, CDR2 SVGIG (reference sequence). This CDR3 region has 14 residues. CDR3 in amino acids: CAWRLAGGFDTQYF. CDR3 in DNA: TGTGCCTGGAGACTAGCGGGAGGGTTCGATACGCAGTATTTT.

The chain is built from TRBV7-2 and TRBJ2-5, with a weak D call TRBD1 (6 bases). Germline V gene data show CDR1 as SGHTA and CDR2 as FQGNSA. The CDR3 is 14 amino acids. V lost 5 bases, J lost 3 bases, and 13 bases lay in between. DNA of the CDR3: TGTGCCAGCAGCCGCAGGGGCTCAGAAGAGACCCAGTACTTC. Amino acid sequence: CASSRRGSEETQYF.